This T cell receptor beta chain was captured in a study of blood T cell repertoires in COVID-19 (dated by TCRdb to about 2020). Background on the whole study: Collaborator samples came from the United States, Italy and Spain and covered acute and convalescent phases of COVID-19. The prospective study material was composed of cDNA or gDNA derived from T cells, B-cell-depleted T cells, or PBMCs. Deeply sampled blood TCRbeta repertoires from subjects exposed to, actively infected with, or recovered from COVID-19 were included in the dataset. The repertoires were released in a freely available public database meant as a resource for research on the immune response to SARS-CoV-2. The samples were drawn from two sources: the first 160 participants of the ongoing ImmuneRACE study, and approximately 1,300 subjects contributed by 6 global collaborators. Sample metadata almost always included a de-identified subject ID, COVID-19 status, age in years and sex. HLA class I and class II types, where available, came from metadata supplied by the sample provider rather than from assay-based typing.

The collaborating institutions used their own protocols to collect whole blood in K2EDTA tubes. For TCRbeta analysis, collaborator samples were shipped as frozen whole blood, as isolated PBMCs, or as DNA extracted from either sample type. The immunoSEQ Assay, a bias-controlled multiplex PCR, was used to amplify TCRbeta CDR3 regions from genomic DNA. For the original study's pipeline: The number of nucleated cells in each sample was estimated by amplification of reference gene primers within the assay. Sequence reads were collapsed and filtered to measure the absolute abundance of every unique TCRbeta CDR3 rearrangement. For each sample, productive Simpson clonality was calculated by taking the square root of Simpson's diversity index across productive rearrangements. The table was pulled from immuneACCESS by TCRdb, which kept in-frame rearrangements only. Such tables lose some clones; where checked, under half of the loss comes from unresolved V genes, and the rest has no known cause. From that table come the V and J calls and clone size; the DNA was used to work out D and trimming. Present in this sample are 100,000 to 150,000 clones, approximately 86% of which were seen just once. The ten largest clonotypes hold 7.7% of the sample.

General findings and caveats noted by the study authors: The amount of clinical and demographic metadata varied by source and participant and was provided uncurated.

On this clone itself: The specificity of this receptor is unknown. Base qualities are missing; no much larger clone stands one base away.

The clonotype originates from a human donor in a cohort sampled during active COVID-19. Sequenced sample: peripheral blood.

The CDR3 protein: CASGLDRVGGTQYF. Here is the DNA: TGTGCTAGTGGTTTGGACAGGGTGGGTGGGACCCAGTACTTC. The rearrangement joined TRBV12-5 to TRBJ2-5; tentative D gene TRBD1, with 6 bases matching. A distance of 13 bases separates the germline ends of V and J, which lose 1 base and 7 bases respectively. The CDR3 spans 14 residues, from the cysteine through the phenylalanine. Of all the DNA, just the CDR3 is kept, 42 bases in frame from base 1. The germline V gene specifies LGHNT as CDR1 and FRNRAP as CDR2.